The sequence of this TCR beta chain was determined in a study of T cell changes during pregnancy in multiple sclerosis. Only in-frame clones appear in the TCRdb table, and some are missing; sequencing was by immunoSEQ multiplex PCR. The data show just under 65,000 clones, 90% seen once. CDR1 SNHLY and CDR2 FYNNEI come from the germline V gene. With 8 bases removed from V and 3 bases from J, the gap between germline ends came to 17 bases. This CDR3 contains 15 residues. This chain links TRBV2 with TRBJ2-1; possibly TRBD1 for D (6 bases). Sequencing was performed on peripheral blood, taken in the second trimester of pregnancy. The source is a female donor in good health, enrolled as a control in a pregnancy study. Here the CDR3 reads CASRFGAGDYNEQFF. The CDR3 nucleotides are TGTGCCAGCCGTTTCGGGGCAGGGGACTACAATGAGCAGTTCTTC.